The rows below give T cell receptor beta chains drawn from one sample of a study of OX40 agonist ivuxolimab in advanced cancers. Libraries were prepared by immunoSEQ multiplex PCR; TCRdb keeps only in-frame clonotypes and omits some of them. This sample carries about 51,000 clones, approximately 80% of them seen once, and the ten largest clones take 2% to 2.5%. This specimen was CD4+ or CD8+ T cells sorted from blood, taken in a trial of the OX40 agonist ivuxolimab. These receptors all stem from an adult with an advanced solid tumor such as melanoma, head and neck, liver or kidney cancer. The CDR3 runs from the conserved cysteine through the conserved F or W. The order of the fields is V gene, J gene, CDR3 protein.

TRBV6-1,TRBJ1-1,CASSGGQNMNTEAFF
TRBV23-1,TRBJ2-2,CASSTLQGIPVYTGELFF
TRBV11-3,TRBJ2-1,CASSLKGGSYNEQFF
TRBV5-1,TRBJ1-3,CASSLADGASGNTIYF
TRBV15,TRBJ2-3,CATSRDGARRPTDTQYF
TRBV7-3,TRBJ2-1,CASSLIEGNEQFF
TRBV5-1,TRBJ2-2,CASGSGTGNTGELFF
TRBV7-2,TRBJ1-1,CASSLVGGQRTEAFF
TRBV7-6,TRBJ2-1,CASSLTSGRAENEQFF
TRBV5-1,TRBJ2-2,CASSLASPGTGELFF
TRBV2,TRBJ1-5,CASSDAGLQPQHF
TRBV5-4,TRBJ2-5,CASSSTGGRETQYF
TRBV7-9,TRBJ1-2,CASSPFRDQYGYTF
TRBV18,TRBJ1-6,CASSPIRLQDNSPLHF
TRBV28,TRBJ1-1,CASRGRPEAFF
TRBV7-3,TRBJ2-2,CASSSTGGTGELFF
TRBV19,TRBJ2-3,CASSSLGRGTDTQYF
TRBV30,TRBJ1-1,CAWSTNMNTEAFF
TRBV5-1,TRBJ2-7,CASSMSSGPGTTGTSIF
TRBV28,TRBJ1-2,CASSLSWTSGGYTF
TRBV7-2,TRBJ2-5,CASSLMAWVGEFGTQYF
TRBV6-5,TRBJ2-1,CASSYGSSYNEQFF
TRBV2,TRBJ1-1,CASSFQRNTEAFF
TRBV7-3,TRBJ2-1,CASSPDFTYNEQFF
TRBV5-1,TRBJ2-6,CASRWTSGVGGNVLTF
TRBV28,TRBJ2-3,CASSPGVTDTQYF
TRBV28,TRBJ2-4,CASSSGGGVNIQYF
TRBV5-1,TRBJ2-3,CASSRSGRGVGDTQYF
TRBV19,TRBJ2-3,CASNDLRGGNTDTQYF
TRBV27,TRBJ2-1,CASSLWEGQGLGEQFF
TRBV6-5,TRBJ2-3,CASSYDDTQYF
TRBV7-6,TRBJ2-6,CASSRRPRAAPNSGANVLTF
TRBV5-1,TRBJ2-5,CASSLRTGWGETQYF
TRBV19,TRBJ1-4,CASRHNRLKGKLFF
TRBV7-6,TRBJ2-1,CASSLGLDNEQFF
TRBV7-6,TRBJ1-6,CASSLVGQGLSPLHF
TRBV5-5,TRBJ2-1,CASSSRQGGLAGGAYEQFF
TRBV14,TRBJ1-2,CASSQAAGYGYTF
TRBV10-3,TRBJ2-1,CAISGTGGSDNEQFF
TRBV7-3,TRBJ2-5,CASSPIGGHFQETQYF
TRBV6-4,TRBJ1-5,CASSAQGNQPQHF
TRBV29-1,TRBJ1-2,CSVLSLRGGYGYTF
TRBV19,TRBJ2-5,CASSISSLAGKETQYF
TRBV4-2,TRBJ2-7,CASSPGQGATYEQYF
TRBV27,TRBJ2-3,CASSLLGAFSTDTQYF